The 8 T cell receptor beta chains below come from one sample, sequenced in a study of cytomegalovirus exposure and HLA in healthy donors. The PCR ran on 60 Vbeta and 13 Jbeta primers. The method was immunoSEQ multiplex PCR; TCRdb's version includes in-frame clones alone and lacks a portion of them. In the table there are roughly 200,000 clones, about 83% of which are singletons. The sequenced sample was PBMCs. Receptors originate from a female donor in good health and CMV-seronegative.

About this clone itself: Distinct nucleotide sequences in the sample also encode this CDR3. The chain uses TRBV28 and TRBJ2-7; D is unclear. The CDR3 runs 14 residues. CDR1 and CDR2 from the germline V gene are MDHEN and SYDVKM. V was clipped by 2 bases and J by 2 bases, with 10 bases between them. Here the CDR3 DNA reads TGTGCCAGCAGTTTAACAGTGTCGGCCTACGAGCAGTACTTC. Translating it yields CASSLTVSAYEQYF. The full variable domain, completed using reference TRBV28 and TRBJ2-7, is DVKVTQSSRYLVKRTGEKVFLECVQDMDHENMFWYRQDPGLGLRLIYFSYDVKMKEKGDIPEGYSVSREKKERFSLILESASTNQTSMYLCASSLTVSAYEQYFGPGTRLTVT.

As DNA, the CDR3 is TGTGCCAGCAGCTTAGTGCACGGGACAGGGAACTACGAGCAGTACTTC. Protein: CASSLVHGTGNYEQYF. V gene TRBV7-9 combines with J gene TRBJ2-7; 9 bases fit TRBD1. V lost 1 base, J lost 3 bases, and 7 bases stayed unmatched. Per the germline V gene, CDR1 is SEHNR and CDR2 is FQNEAQ (reference sequence). The CDR3 extends over 16 amino acids.

This clone has only a few counts. The rearrangement links TRBV7-8 to TRBJ2-5; TRBD2 is a possible D gene (6 bases). The V and J ends lost 5 bases and 5 bases respectively, with 21 bases between them. The CDR3 loop spans 16 amino acids. CDR1 is SGHVS and CDR2 is FQNEAQ in the germline V gene. The CDR3 DNA sequence: TGTGCCAGCAGCGTCCTGGGGAGGTCAAAAAGGGAGACCCAGTACTTC. This encodes CASSVLGRSKRETQYF.

This clone was observed a single time. The chain carries TRBV18 and TRBJ2-7; D remains unclear. From germline, CDR1 is KGHSH and CDR2 LQKENI. The CDR3 contains 14 residues. Trimming left V 2 bases short and J 1 base short, with 9 bases between. CDR3 DNA: TGTGCCAGCTCACCATACCCGGGTTCCTACGAGCAGTACTTC. Amino acid sequence: CASSPYPGSYEQYF. Together with reference TRBV18 and TRBJ2-7, the CDR3 gives the full variable domain: NAGVMQNPRHLVRRRGQEARLRCSPMKGHSHVYWYRQLPEEGLKFMVYLQKENIIDESGMPKERFSAEFPKEGPSILRIQQVVRGDSAAYFCASSPYPGSYEQYFGPGTRLTVT.

The rearrangement joins TRBV9 to TRBJ2-5, with 8 bases matching TRBD1. CDR1 and CDR2 (germline): SGDLS, YYNGEE. With V trimmed by 4 bases and J by 5 bases, 7 bases remained unmatched. This CDR3 contains 14 residues. The CDR3 protein is CASSPQTGAETQYF. CDR3 nucleotides: TGTGCCAGCAGCCCCCAGACAGGGGCGGAGACCCAGTACTTC.

This clone appeared a few times. The chain uses TRBV6-7 and TRBJ1-3, with D possibly matching TRBD1 (5 bases). TRBV6-7 is an ORF for which the function is uncertain. The CDR3 runs to 13 residues. Trimming took off 8 bases at V and 5 bases at J, with 13 bases between the two ends. In nucleotides, the CDR3 is TGTGCCAGCTCAGGACGGGGGAGAAACACCATATATTTT. Translation: CASSGRGRNTIYF.

The V gene is TRBV29-1, the J gene TRBJ2-3; D possibly corresponds to TRBD2 (7 bases). CDR1 and CDR2 from the germline V gene are SQVTM and ANQGSEA. This CDR3 is built from 12 residues. The ends were cut back, 6 bases at V and 5 bases at J, with 12 bases in the middle. This CDR3 is CSVGGGRDTQYF. CDR3 nucleotides: TGCAGCGTAGGGGGGGGTAGAGATACGCAGTATTTT.

The chain links TRBV11-2 to TRBJ2-3, with TRBD1 as a possible D gene (5 bases). CDR3 length: 14 amino acids. The V gene's germline CDR1 is SGHAT and CDR2 FQNNGV. Deletions cut 5 bases from V and 2 bases from J, with 11 bases between. The CDR3 DNA follows: TGTGCCAGCAGCCAAAGCAGGGACACAGATACGCAGTATTTT. This sequence encodes CASSQSRDTDTQYF.